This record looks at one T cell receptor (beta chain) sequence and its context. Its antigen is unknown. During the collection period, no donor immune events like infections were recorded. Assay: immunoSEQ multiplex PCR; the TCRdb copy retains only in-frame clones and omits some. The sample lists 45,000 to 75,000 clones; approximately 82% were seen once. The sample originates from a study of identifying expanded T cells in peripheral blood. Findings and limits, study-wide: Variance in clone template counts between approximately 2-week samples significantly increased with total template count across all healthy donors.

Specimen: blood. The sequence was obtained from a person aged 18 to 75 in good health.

The CDR3 protein is CASSLERSGPGSWYF. In DNA form, the CDR3 reads TGTGCCAGCAGCTTAGAGCGTTCAGGGCCCGGGTCTTGGTACTTC. The V and J genes are TRBV7-8 and TRBJ2-4; maybe TRBD1 (5 bases). The ends were cut back, 1 base at V and 15 bases at J, with 22 bases in the middle. This CDR3 is 15 amino acids long. Germline loops: CDR1 SGHVS, CDR2 FQNEAQ. Full variable domain (missing parts from reference TRBV7-8 and TRBJ2-4): GAGVSQSPRYKVAKRGQDVALRCDPISGHVSLFWYQQALGQGPEFLTYFQNEAQLDKSGLPSDRFFAERPEGSVSTLKIQRTQQEDSAVYLCASSLERSGPGSWYFGAGTRLSVL.